What follows are 11 T cell receptor beta chains derived from one specimen sequenced in a study of T cell clonality in common variable immunodeficiency. Study-wide points: Reportedly, TCR beta sequences from common variable immunodeficiency showed fewer deletions and N-nucleotide insertions.

Method: immunoSEQ multiplex PCR; TCRdb's copy keeps in-frame clones and lacks some. Listed here are more than 20,000 clones without any singletons, the top ten holding about 2.3%. No antigen has been assigned to these receptors. The source material was peripheral blood mononuclear cells. All receptors come from a human donor with common variable immunodeficiency.

This clone was seen repeatedly, ten times or more. The read falls 3 residues short of the CDR3 end, and the missing part is taken from the germline J gene. This sequence joins TRBV7-6 and TRBJ1-1; the D gene is possibly TRBD1 (5 bases). In germline, CDR1 is SGHVS, CDR2 FNYEAQ. Trimming left V 4 bases short and J 5 bases short, with 14 bases between. The CDR3 extends over 14 amino acids. The CDR3 DNA, read in part, is TGTGCCAGCAGCTGGGCGGGGCGGGGGACTGAA. This sequence encodes CASSWAGRGTE. The full CDR3 protein is CASSWAGRGTEAFF.

This clone was seen ten or more times. The sequence runs out 3 residues before the end of the CDR3; the remainder is reconstructed from the germline J gene. The V call is TRBV9, the J call TRBJ2-3; 11 nucleotides line up with TRBD2. Germline assignment: CDR1 SGDLS and CDR2 YYNGEE. V lost 0 bases and J lost 5; bases outside the gene matches: 5. CDR3 length: 16 residues. The covered CDR3 bases are TGTGCCAGCAGCGTAGGGGCTAGCGGGGGGTTAGATACG. Translation gives CASSVGASGGLDT. The entire CDR3 sequence reads CASSVGASGGLDTQYF.

This clone has a count of ten or more. The CDR3 goes on 3 residues after the read ends, and that part is filled in from the germline J gene. The V call is TRBV30, the J call TRBJ1-1; D not certain. Germline V gene data show CDR1 as GTSNPN and CDR2 as SVGIG (reference sequence). The CDR3 has 10 residues. The sequenced CDR3 bases are TGTGCCTGGGGGCAGAATTCA. Its translation: CAWGQNS. The CDR3 in its entirety is CAWGQNSAFF.

CDR3 DNA (partial): TGTGCCAGCAGTGGAAGGACAGGCAGCAATCAGCCC. This sequence encodes CASSGRTGSNQP. From start to end, the CDR3 is CASSGRTGSNQPQHF. This chain joins TRBV2 and TRBJ1-5; 7 bases map to TRBD1. The CDR3 extends 3 residues past the end of the read, so its final part is completed from the germline J gene. Germline V CDR1 and CDR2: SNHLY, FYNNEI. This CDR3 is built from 15 residues. J gave up 1 base and V 4 bases, and 4 bases lay outside the gene matches.

This clone has a count of ten or more. The read comes to an end 3 residues before the CDR3 does, leaving the germline J gene to fill in the end. V usage is TRBV28 and J usage is TRBJ2-3; possibly TRBD2 for D (5 bases). Germline V gives CDR1 MDHEN, CDR2 SYDVKM. The ends were cut back, 2 bases at V and 0 bases at J, with 12 bases in the middle. CDR3 length: 16 amino acids. Partial CDR3 DNA: TGTGCCAGCAGTTTACTAGCCAGAACTAGCACAGATACG. It yields the protein CASSLLARTSTDT. The whole CDR3 protein reads CASSLLARTSTDTQYF. Supplemented by reference TRBV28 and TRBJ2-3, the full variable domain reads DVKVTQSSRYLVKRTGEKVFLECVQDMDHENMFWYRQDPGLGLRLIYFSYDVKMKEKGDIPEGYSVSREKKERFSLILESASTNQTSMYLCASSLLARTSTDTQYFGPGTRLTVL.

This clone showed up many times. The read halts 3 residues ahead of the CDR3 end, with the missing end drawn from the germline J gene. This rearrangement joins TRBV5-6 to TRBJ1-2; TRBD1 is a possible D gene (6 bases). V lost 4 bases to trimming and J lost 4 bases, with 11 bases between them. The CDR3 spans 13 residues. The germline CDR1 and CDR2 sequences are SGHDT and YYEEEE. The CDR3 here is CASSADRIYGYTF. The CDR3 DNA, read in part, is TGTGCCAGCAGCGCCGACAGGATCTATGGC.

This clone was detected ten times or more. Incomplete CDR3 DNA: TGTGCCAGCAGCCGCGGTCCTGGGAGCAATCAGCCC. Its protein is CASSRGPGSNQP. The full CDR3 is CASSRGPGSNQPQHF. The chain links TRBV2 to TRBJ1-5; the D is unclear. The read is 3 residues too short to cover the CDR3 end, so that end is filled in from the germline J gene. The germline V gene has CDR1 SNHLY and CDR2 FYNNEI. V dropped 6 bases and J dropped 1 base, with 13 bases sitting between them. This CDR3 spans 15 amino acids.

This clone was observed many times. The CDR3 end lies 3 residues beyond the end of the read and is filled in from the germline J gene. The chain is built from TRBV13 and TRBJ1-6; D is possibly TRBD1 (5 bases). The CDR3 totals 15 residues. In germline, CDR1 is PRHDT, CDR2 FYEKMQ (reference sequence). The CDR3 protein is CASSLGEGSHTPLHF. The part of the CDR3 DNA that was read is TGTGCCAGCAGCTTAGGGGAGGGGAGCCACACTCCC.

This clone occurred many times. Sequencing ends 3 residues short of the CDR3 end; the germline J gene provides the rest. The gene calls are TRBV28 and TRBJ2-7; a weak D match, TRBD2 (5 bases). The CDR3 runs to 13 residues. Trimming cost V 6 bases and J 2 bases, with 11 bases left between them. Germline V gives CDR1 MDHEN, CDR2 SYDVKM. This CDR3 reads CASREAVPYEQYF. The sequenced CDR3 bases are TGTGCCAGCAGGGAGGCGGTCCCCTACGAG.

This clone was detected many times. The read gets to within 3 residues of the CDR3 end, and the germline J gene fills in the rest. The chain employs TRBV19 and TRBJ1-6, with 8 bases lining up with TRBD1. The CDR3 has 16 amino acids. Per the germline V gene, CDR1 is LNHDA and CDR2 is SQIVND (reference sequence). V lost 7 bases and J lost 7; bases outside the gene matches: 12. The sequenced CDR3 bases are TGTGCCAGTAAGTTTCGGGATAACAGGGGGAATTCACCC. Translating gives CASKFRDNRGNSP. The full CDR3 is CASKFRDNRGNSPLHF.

This clone was counted at least ten times. The read halts 3 residues ahead of the CDR3 end, with the missing end drawn from the germline J gene. The chain uses TRBV20-1 and TRBJ2-7, with D possibly matching TRBD1 (7 bases). The germline V gene encodes CDR1 DFQATT and CDR2 SNEGSKA (reference sequence). The CDR3 covers 14 residues. V dropped 6 bases and J dropped 5 bases, with 20 bases sitting between them. The CDR3 spells CSAQTDRWRDEQYF. The covered CDR3 bases are TGCAGTGCCCAAACGGACAGGTGGAGGGACGAG.